The rows below give T cell receptor beta chains drawn from one sample of a study of cytomegalovirus exposure and HLA in healthy donors. The method was immunoSEQ multiplex PCR; TCRdb's version includes in-frame clones alone and lacks a portion of them. The table includes about 340,000 clones, roughly 88% detected once. The sequenced sample was PBMCs. The receptors derive from a woman between 18 and 29 years old in good health and CMV-seronegative. Each CDR3 is given with its conserved first and last residue. Fields, in order: J gene, clone size, V gene, CDR3 length, D gene, CDR3 DNA, CDR3 protein. D genes are given only for firm matches. Where a row states a size, it is once, few, many or the class of an expanded clone; other rows omit it.

TRBJ2-2 | few | TRBV5-1 | 17 | - | TGCGCCAGCAGCTTGGTCCTCACCCTGGGCCTCACCGGGGAGCTGTTTTTT | CASSLVLTLGLTGELFF
TRBJ2-2 | - | TRBV19 | 16 | - | TGTGCCAGTAGTATCAGGCTTTTGGCGGGCACCGGGGAGCTGTTTTTT | CASSIRLLAGTGELFF
TRBJ2-1 | - | TRBV6-6 | 15 | TRBD2 | TGTGCCAGCAGTGACGGCGGGAGGAATTACAATGAGCAGTTCTTC | CASSDGGRNYNEQFF
TRBJ2-2 | few | TRBV6-4 | 16 | - | TGTGCCAGCAGCGACCAAGCCGGGGAAGAGTCCGGGGAGCTGTTTTTT | CASSDQAGEESGELFF
TRBJ1-5 | - | TRBV5-1 | 15 | - | TGCGCCAGCAGCCAACAGGACCCTAGCAATCAGCCCCAGCATTTT | CASSQQDPSNQPQHF
TRBJ2-1 | - | TRBV7-2 | 15 | TRBD2 | TGTGCCAGCAGCTCCAACGGACTAGGCGGCGATGAGCAGTTCTTC | CASSSNGLGGDEQFF
TRBJ1-3 | once | TRBV19 | 13 | - | TGTGCCAGTAATGACGGAGATGGGAACACCATATATTTT | CASNDGDGNTIYF
TRBJ2-7 | - | TRBV5-1 | 15 | TRBD2 | TGCGCCAGCAGCTGGGGGACTAGCGGGACGGACGAGCAGTACTTC | CASSWGTSGTDEQYF
TRBJ2-5 | - | TRBV6-5 | 15 | - | TGTGCCAGCACCCAGGGTTGGGGGCAGCAAGAGACCCAGTACTTC | CASTQGWGQQETQYF
TRBJ2-3 | - | TRBV7-3 | 14 | - | TGTGCCAGCAGCCCGAACCTACTCACAGATACGCAGTATTTT | CASSPNLLTDTQYF
TRBJ2-1 | - | TRBV12-2 | 11 | - | TGTGGAGAGGCGCCGTCCAATGAGCAGTTCTTC | CGEAPSNEQFF
TRBJ2-3 | - | TRBV6-4 | 15 | - | TGTGCCAGCAGTGACTCTGGGGCCGGGCCAGATACGCAGTATTTT | CASSDSGAGPDTQYF
TRBJ2-3 | - | TRBV4-1 | 15 | - | TGCGCCAGCAGCCAAGACGGGAGAGAAACAGATACGCAGTATTTT | CASSQDGRETDTQYF
TRBJ2-1 | once | TRBV5-1 | 13 | TRBD1 | TGCGCCAGCAGCATCGACAGGGTTAATGAGCAGTTCTTC | CASSIDRVNEQFF
TRBJ1-5 | - | TRBV28 | 16 | TRBD1 | TGTGCCAGCAGTTTAAGGGCAGGGGGTAGCAATCAGCCCCAGCATTTT | CASSLRAGGSNQPQHF
TRBJ2-2 | - | TRBV7-2 | 16 | TRBD1 | TGTGCCAGCAGCTTAGCCAGGGCAGGGGGCACCGGGGAGCTGTTTTTT | CASSLARAGGTGELFF
TRBJ1-2 | - | TRBV6-1 | 13 | - | TGTGCCACTCAGGGGCGACTTAACTATGGCTACACCTTC | CATQGRLNYGYTF
TRBJ2-7 | - | TRBV29-1 | 12 | TRBD2 | TGCAGCGTTTTTTTCGGGACTAGCGAGCAGTACTTC | CSVFFGTSEQYF
TRBJ2-5 | - | TRBV30 | 13 | TRBD1 | TGTGCCTGGGCAGGACAGGTTCAAGAGACCCAGTACTTC | CAWAGQVQETQYF
TRBJ2-7 | - | TRBV13 | 12 | TRBD1 | TGTGCCAGCAGGAGGACAGGGATCGAGCAGTACTTC | CASRRTGIEQYF
TRBJ2-2 | - | TRBV6-5 | 16 | - | TGTGCCAGCAGTTACTCGTTATACGGGAACACCGGGGAGCTGTTTTTT | CASSYSLYGNTGELFF
TRBJ2-3 | - | TRBV29-1 | 13 | - | TGCAGCGTTGTCGCCAGGGTCTTAGATACGCAGTATTTT | CSVVARVLDTQYF
TRBJ2-3 | few | TRBV25-1 | 15 | - | TGTGCCAGCAGTGGAGGAGAGTTCCACACAGATACGCAGTATTTT | CASSGGEFHTDTQYF
TRBJ2-3 | - | TRBV25-1 | 16 | TRBD2 | TGTGCCAGCACCGAGGGACTAGCGGGAGAAACAGATACGCAGTATTTT | CASTEGLAGETDTQYF
TRBJ2-3 | - | TRBV9 | 15 | TRBD2 | TGTGCCAGCAGCCCGACTAGCGGGAGCTCAGATACGCAGTATTTT | CASSPTSGSSDTQYF
TRBJ1-1 | many | TRBV6-1 | 14 | - | TGTGCCAGCAGTGAAGCACACGAGAACACTGAAGCTTTCTTT | CASSEAHENTEAFF
TRBJ1-2 | - | TRBV18 | 12 | - | TGTGCCAGCTCACCCGGACAGTATGGCTACACCTTC | CASSPGQYGYTF
TRBJ2-1 | - | TRBV20-1 | 10 | - | TGCAGTGCTAGTGAGAACGGGCAGTTCTTC | CSASENGQFF
TRBJ2-7 | - | TRBV28 | 15 | TRBD2 | TGTGCCACCAAACAGCTTAGCGGGAGTAACTACGAGCAGTACTTC | CATKQLSGSNYEQYF
TRBJ1-2 | few | TRBV5-1 | 14 | - | TGCGCCAGCACCGTGGGAGGGAACGACCTTGGCTACACCTTC | CASTVGGNDLGYTF
TRBJ2-1 | - | TRBV9 | 12 | - | TGTGCCAGCAGCCCAACGTCGGATGAGCAGTTCTTC | CASSPTSDEQFF
TRBJ1-1 | - | TRBV9 | 12 | - | TGTGCCAGCAGCGCCGACGGGGCTGAAGCTTTCTTT | CASSADGAEAFF
TRBJ2-7 | - | TRBV15 | 14 | - | TGTGCCACCAGCAGAGACACTTCTTCCTACGAGCAGTACTTC | CATSRDTSSYEQYF
TRBJ2-1 | - | TRBV5-5 | 16 | TRBD1 | TGTGCCAGCAGCTTGCCGGGACAGGGGCTTTACAATGAGCAGTTCTTC | CASSLPGQGLYNEQFF
TRBJ2-7 | - | TRBV14 | 16 | TRBD1 | TGTGCCAGCAGCCAAGATCGGACAGGGGGCTATGACGAGCAGTACTTC | CASSQDRTGGYDEQYF
TRBJ2-2 | - | TRBV18 | 13 | - | TGTGCCAGCTCACCAGGAGAGGCCGGGGAGCTGTTTTTT | CASSPGEAGELFF
TRBJ2-2 | - | TRBV4-3 | 15 | - | TGCGCCAGCAGCCCCGCCCCAGTCGGGGGCGGGGAGCTGTTTTTT | CASSPAPVGGGELFF
TRBJ1-1 | - | TRBV7-2 | 14 | - | TGTGCCAGCAGCTTAGGGGGAGGGGGGACTGAAGCTTTCTTT | CASSLGGGGTEAFF
TRBJ1-5 | - | TRBV28 | 12 | - | TGTGCCAGCAGTACACAGAATCAGCCCCAGCATTTT | CASSTQNQPQHF
TRBJ1-3 | - | TRBV4-3 | 17 | - | TGCGCCAGCAGCCAAGATTTCAGTCCGAACTCTGGAAACACCATATATTTT | CASSQDFSPNSGNTIYF
TRBJ2-2 | - | TRBV6-5 | 16 | - | TGTGCCAGCAGTTACCCCCAGGGATACGGCACCGGGGAGCTGTTTTTT | CASSYPQGYGTGELFF
TRBJ2-1 | - | TRBV5-1 | 15 | - | TGCGCCAGCAGCGTCCTAGCCAGACCCTACAATGAGCAGTTCTTC | CASSVLARPYNEQFF
TRBJ2-1 | once | TRBV27 | 15 | TRBD2 | TGTGCCAGCAGTGGATTAGCGGGAGGCTACAATGAGCAGTTCTTC | CASSGLAGGYNEQFF
TRBJ1-4 | - | TRBV9 | 14 | - | TGTGCCAGCAGCGCCCACAGGGATCAGGAAAAACTGTTTTTT | CASSAHRDQEKLFF
TRBJ2-7 | - | TRBV6-5 | 15 | TRBD1 | TGTGCCAGCAGTTCGCCGGGACAGGGGATCATGGAGCAGTACTTC | CASSSPGQGIMEQYF
TRBJ2-7 | - | TRBV7-9 | 14 | TRBD2 | TGTGCCAGCAGCTTGGGGACGGGGGGGTCCGAGCAGTACTTC | CASSLGTGGSEQYF
TRBJ1-2 | few | TRBV5-6 | 14 | TRBD1 | TGTGCCAGCAGGGACAGGGGGGGAAACTATGGCTACACCTTC | CASRDRGGNYGYTF
TRBJ1-1 | - | TRBV5-1 | 13 | - | TGCGCCAGCAGCTTAGGGGTCGGCACTGAAGCTTTCTTT | CASSLGVGTEAFF
TRBJ2-5 | - | TRBV2 | 15 | TRBD2 | TGTGCCAGCAGTAGTTCTGCGGGAGTCCGTGAGACCCAGTACTTC | CASSSSAGVRETQYF
TRBJ1-1 | - | TRBV5-1 | 14 | - | TGCGCCGGCCGACGTGGGGCAGGGGACACTGAAGCTTTCTTT | CAGRRGAGDTEAFF
TRBJ2-7 | - | TRBV7-3 | 14 | - | TGTGCCAGCAGCTTAATTCCGGGAGCCAACGAGCAGTACTTC | CASSLIPGANEQYF
TRBJ1-2 | - | TRBV7-2 | 14 | TRBD1 | TGTGCCAGCAGCCCAGACAGGGGATCTTTCGGCTACACCTTC | CASSPDRGSFGYTF
TRBJ2-3 | - | TRBV10-3 | 13 | - | TGTGCCATCACCGGCAGGGACACAGATACGCAGTATTTT | CAITGRDTDTQYF
TRBJ2-5 | - | TRBV2 | 15 | - | TGTGCCAGCAGTGGGGTTGGGGGCCCTCGAGAGACCCAGTACTTC | CASSGVGGPRETQYF